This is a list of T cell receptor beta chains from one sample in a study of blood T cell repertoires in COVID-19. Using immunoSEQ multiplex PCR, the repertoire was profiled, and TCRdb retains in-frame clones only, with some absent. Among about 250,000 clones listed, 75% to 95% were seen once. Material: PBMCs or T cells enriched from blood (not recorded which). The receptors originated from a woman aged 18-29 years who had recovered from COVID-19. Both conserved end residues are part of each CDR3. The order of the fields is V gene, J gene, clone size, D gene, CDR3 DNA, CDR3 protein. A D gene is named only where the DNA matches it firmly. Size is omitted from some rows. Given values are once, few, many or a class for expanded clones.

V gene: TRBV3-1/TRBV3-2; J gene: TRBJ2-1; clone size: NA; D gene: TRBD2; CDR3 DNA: TGTGCCAGCAGCCAACTACCCCGGACTAGCGAGCAGTTCTTC; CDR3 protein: CASSQLPRTSEQFF
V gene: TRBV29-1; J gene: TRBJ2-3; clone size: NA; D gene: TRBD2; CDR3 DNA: TGCAGCGCCCGACTAGCGGGAGGTACAGATACGCAGTATTTT; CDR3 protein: CSARLAGGTDTQYF
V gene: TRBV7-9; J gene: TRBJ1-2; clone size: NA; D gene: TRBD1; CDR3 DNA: TGTGCCAGCAGCTTATTGGCGGCAGGGGGCTATGGCTACACCTTC; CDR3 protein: CASSLLAAGGYGYTF
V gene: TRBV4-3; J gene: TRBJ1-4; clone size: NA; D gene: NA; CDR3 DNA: TGCGCCAGCAGCGGACAATCCAATGAAAAACTGTTTTTT; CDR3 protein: CASSGQSNEKLFF
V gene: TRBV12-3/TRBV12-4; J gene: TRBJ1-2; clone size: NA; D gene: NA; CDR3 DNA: TGTGCCAGCAGTTTACCGAATCGGGGCTACACCTTC; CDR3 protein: CASSLPNRGYTF
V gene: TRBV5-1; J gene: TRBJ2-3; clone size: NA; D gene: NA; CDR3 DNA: TGCGCCAGCAGCTTGGAAACCATTTCGGGTGATACGCAGTATTTT; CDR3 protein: CASSLETISGDTQYF
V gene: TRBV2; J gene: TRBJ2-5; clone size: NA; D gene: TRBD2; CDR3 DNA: TGTGCCAGCAACGCCCGACTAGCGGGAAGAGAGACCCAGTACTTC; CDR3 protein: CASNARLAGRETQYF
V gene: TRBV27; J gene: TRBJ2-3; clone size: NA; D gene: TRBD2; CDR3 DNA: TGTGCCAGCAGTCCGTACTACACCGCGGGGGGGGGTGCAGATACGCAGTATTTT; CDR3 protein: CASSPYYTAGGGADTQYF
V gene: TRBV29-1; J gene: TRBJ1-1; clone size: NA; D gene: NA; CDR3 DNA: TGCAGCGTTCTGGGGCGTTACCATCAAGCTTTCTTT; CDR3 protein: CSVLGRYHQAFF
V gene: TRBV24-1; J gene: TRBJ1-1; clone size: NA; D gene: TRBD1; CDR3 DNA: TGTGCCACCAGTGATCCTGGGACAGGGAACACTGAAGCTTTCTTT; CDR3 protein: CATSDPGTGNTEAFF
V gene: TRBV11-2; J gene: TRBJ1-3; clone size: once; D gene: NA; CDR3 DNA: TGTGCCAGCAGCTTGACCGGGGCGGGGAGCTCTGGAATCACCATATATTTT; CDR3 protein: CASSLTGAGSSGITIYF
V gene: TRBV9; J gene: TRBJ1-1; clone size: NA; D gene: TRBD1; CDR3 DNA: TGTGCCAGCAGCGACCCAGGGTCCGGGACAGGGAACACTGAAGCTTTCTTT; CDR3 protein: CASSDPGSGTGNTEAFF
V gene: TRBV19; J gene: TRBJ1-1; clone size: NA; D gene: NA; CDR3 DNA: TGTGCCAGTAGCACAGGGATTCGAGCTGAAGCTTTCTTT; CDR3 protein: CASSTGIRAEAFF
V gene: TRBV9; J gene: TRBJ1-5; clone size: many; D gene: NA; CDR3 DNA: TGTGCCAGCAGCGGAGATGATAGCAATCAGCCCCAGCATTTT; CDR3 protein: CASSGDDSNQPQHF
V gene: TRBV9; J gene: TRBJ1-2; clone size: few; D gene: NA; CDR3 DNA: TGTGCCAGCAGCGTAGCGGATTCTAGCTATGGCTACACCTTC; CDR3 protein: CASSVADSSYGYTF
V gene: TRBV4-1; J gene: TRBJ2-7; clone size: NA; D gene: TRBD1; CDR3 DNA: TGCGCCAGCAGCCAAGGGGACAGGTCCTACGAGCAGTACTTC; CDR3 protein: CASSQGDRSYEQYF
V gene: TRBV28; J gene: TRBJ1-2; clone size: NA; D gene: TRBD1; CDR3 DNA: TGTGCCAGCAGTTCGGGACAGGGGAACTATGGCTACACCTTC; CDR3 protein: CASSSGQGNYGYTF
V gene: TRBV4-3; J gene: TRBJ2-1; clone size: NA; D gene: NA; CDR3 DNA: TGCGCCAGCAGCCAAGATAGATCCTTCTGGGACACCTACAATGAGCAGTTCTTC; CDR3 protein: CASSQDRSFWDTYNEQFF
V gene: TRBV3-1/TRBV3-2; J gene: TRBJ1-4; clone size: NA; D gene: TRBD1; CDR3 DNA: TGTGCCAGCAGCCAATGGGACAGGAGGAATGAAAAACTGTTTTTT; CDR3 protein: CASSQWDRRNEKLFF
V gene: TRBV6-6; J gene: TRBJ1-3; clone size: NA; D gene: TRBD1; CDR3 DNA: TGTGCCAGCAGCCCCGGGACAGCCTCTGGAAACACCATATATTTT; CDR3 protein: CASSPGTASGNTIYF
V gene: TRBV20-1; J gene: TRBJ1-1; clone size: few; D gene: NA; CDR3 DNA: TGCAGTGCTAGTTTTCGTCCGAACACTGAAGCTTTCTTT; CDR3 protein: CSASFRPNTEAFF
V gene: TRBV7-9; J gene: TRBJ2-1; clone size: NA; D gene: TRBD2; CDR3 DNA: TGTGCCAGCAGCTTGGCTAGCGGGAGCCAAAATGAGCAGTTCTTC; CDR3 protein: CASSLASGSQNEQFF
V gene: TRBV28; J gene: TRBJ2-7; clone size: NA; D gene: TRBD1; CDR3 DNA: TGTGCCAGCAGCTCGGGACAGCCAACCTACGAGCAGTACTTC; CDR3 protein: CASSSGQPTYEQYF
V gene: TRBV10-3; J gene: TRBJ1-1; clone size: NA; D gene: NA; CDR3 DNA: TGTGCCATCAGGACCAGGGTGAGTGAAACTGAAGCTTTCTTT; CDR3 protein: CAIRTRVSETEAFF
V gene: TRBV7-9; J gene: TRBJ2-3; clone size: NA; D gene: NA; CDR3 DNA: TGTGCCAGCAGCTTAACCCCGACTAGTCTCACGCAGTATTTT; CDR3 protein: CASSLTPTSLTQYF
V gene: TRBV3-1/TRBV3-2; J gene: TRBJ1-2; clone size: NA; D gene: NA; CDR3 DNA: TGTGCCAGCAGCCAAGGGCTGGAGGACAACTATGGCTACACCTTC; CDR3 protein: CASSQGLEDNYGYTF
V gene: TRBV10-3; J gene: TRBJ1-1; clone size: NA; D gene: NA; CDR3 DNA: TGTGCCACCCAACCCCGGGGAGGGACTGAAGCTTTCTTT; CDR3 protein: CATQPRGGTEAFF
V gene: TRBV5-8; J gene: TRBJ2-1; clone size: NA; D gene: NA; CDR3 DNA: TGTGCCAGCAGCTTGGTCCCGACAGGTTTTCGGAATGAGCAGTTCTTC; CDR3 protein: CASSLVPTGFRNEQFF
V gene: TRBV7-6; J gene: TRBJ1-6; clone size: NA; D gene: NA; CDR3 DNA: TGTGCCAGCAGCTTAGGGACAGCGCTCTATAATTCACCCCTCCACTTT; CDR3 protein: CASSLGTALYNSPLHF
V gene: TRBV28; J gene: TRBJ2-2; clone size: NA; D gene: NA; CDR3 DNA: TGTGCCAGCAGTCCCTACAGGGAGAACACCGGGGAGCTGTTTTTT; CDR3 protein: CASSPYRENTGELFF
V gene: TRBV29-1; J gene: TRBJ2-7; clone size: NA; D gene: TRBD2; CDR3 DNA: TGCAGCGTTGCCCGACTAGCGGGCTCCTACGAGCAGTACTTC; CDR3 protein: CSVARLAGSYEQYF
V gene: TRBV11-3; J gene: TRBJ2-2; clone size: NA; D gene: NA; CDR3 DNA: TGTGCCAGCAGCAAAAGAAACCTAGCAGTTACCGGGGAGCTGTTTTTT; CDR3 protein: CASSKRNLAVTGELFF
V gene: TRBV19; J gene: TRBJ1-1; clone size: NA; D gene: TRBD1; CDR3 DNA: TGTGCCAGTAGTATAAGGGGGCAGGGAATGACGGCTTTCTTT; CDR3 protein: CASSIRGQGMTAFF
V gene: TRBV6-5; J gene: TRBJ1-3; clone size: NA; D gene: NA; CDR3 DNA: TGTGCCAGCAGTTACGATTCTAGCTCTGGAAACACCATATATTTT; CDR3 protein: CASSYDSSSGNTIYF
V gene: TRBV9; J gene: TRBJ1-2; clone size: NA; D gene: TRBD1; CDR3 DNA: TGTGCCAGCAGCGTAGGAACAGGGGGCGCCTATGGCTACACCTTC; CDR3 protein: CASSVGTGGAYGYTF
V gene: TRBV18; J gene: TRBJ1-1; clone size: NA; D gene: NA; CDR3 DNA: TGTGCCAGCTCACCAGGGAGGGGGAACACTGAAGCTTTCTTT; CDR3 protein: CASSPGRGNTEAFF
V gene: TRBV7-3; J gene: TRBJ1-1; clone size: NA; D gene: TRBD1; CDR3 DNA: TGTGCCAGCAGTTCCGGGACAGCAGTCACTGAAGCTTTCTTT; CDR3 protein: CASSSGTAVTEAFF
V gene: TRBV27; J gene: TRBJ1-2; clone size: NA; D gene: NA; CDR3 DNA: TGTGCCAGCAGTTCCGGAGGCGGTGCTGGCTACACCTTC; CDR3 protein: CASSSGGGAGYTF
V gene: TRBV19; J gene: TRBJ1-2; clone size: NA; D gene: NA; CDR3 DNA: TGTGCCAGTAAGGAAGGACAGCTAGCCTATGGCTACACCTTC; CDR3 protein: CASKEGQLAYGYTF
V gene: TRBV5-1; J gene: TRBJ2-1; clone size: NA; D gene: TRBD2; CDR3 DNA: TGCGCCAGCAGCTTGGCTTCTAGCGGTACGAACAATGAGCAGTTCTTC; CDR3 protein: CASSLASSGTNNEQFF
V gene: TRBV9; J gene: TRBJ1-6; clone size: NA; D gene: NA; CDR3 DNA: TGTGCCAGCAGCGCCGGCAGTGCGGTGCTCAATTCACCCCTCCACTTT; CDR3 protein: CASSAGSAVLNSPLHF
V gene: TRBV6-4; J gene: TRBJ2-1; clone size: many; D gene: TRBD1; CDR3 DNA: TGTGCCAGCAGTCCGGGACAGGGTCCCTACAATGAGCAGTTCTTC; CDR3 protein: CASSPGQGPYNEQFF
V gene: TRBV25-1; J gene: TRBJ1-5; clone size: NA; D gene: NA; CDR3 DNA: TGTGCCAGCAGTCCCCAGGCCCAGAATCAGCCCCAGCATTTT; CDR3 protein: CASSPQAQNQPQHF
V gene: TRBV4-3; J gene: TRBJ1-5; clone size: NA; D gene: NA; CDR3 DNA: TGCGCCAGCAGCCAATACAGGGATCAGCCCCAGCATTTT; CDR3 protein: CASSQYRDQPQHF
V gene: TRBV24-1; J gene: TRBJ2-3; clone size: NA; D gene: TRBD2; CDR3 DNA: TGTGCCACCAGTGTTGGTCTCACTAGCGGGAGGGCCTTCAAGGATACGCAGTATTTT; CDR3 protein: CATSVGLTSGRAFKDTQYF
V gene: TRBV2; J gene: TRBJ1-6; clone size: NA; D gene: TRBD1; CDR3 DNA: TGTGCCAGCAGGTGGGACAGGGAGGTTTGGAATTCACCCCTCCACTTT; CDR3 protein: CASRWDREVWNSPLHF
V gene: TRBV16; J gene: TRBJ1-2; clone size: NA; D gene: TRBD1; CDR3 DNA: TGTGCCAGCAGCCAATTTTCGGGCAGGGGGCTAGGTGGCTACACCTTC; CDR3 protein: CASSQFSGRGLGGYTF
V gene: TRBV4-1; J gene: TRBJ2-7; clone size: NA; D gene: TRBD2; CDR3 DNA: TGCGCCAGCAGCCAGCAAGGACTAGCGTCCTACGAGCAGTACTTC; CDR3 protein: CASSQQGLASYEQYF
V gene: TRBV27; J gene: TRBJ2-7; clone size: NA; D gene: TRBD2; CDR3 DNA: TGTGCCAGCAGCTTAGCGGGAGGCCCCTACGAGCAGTACTTC; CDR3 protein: CASSLAGGPYEQYF
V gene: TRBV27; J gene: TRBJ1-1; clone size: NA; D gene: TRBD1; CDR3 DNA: TGTGCCAGCAGTTTTGACAGGGGCGTACAAGCTTTCTTT; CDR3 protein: CASSFDRGVQAFF
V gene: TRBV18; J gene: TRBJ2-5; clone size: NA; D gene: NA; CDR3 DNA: TGTGCCAGCTCACCACCACTGAAAGAGACCCAGTACTTC; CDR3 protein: CASSPPLKETQYF
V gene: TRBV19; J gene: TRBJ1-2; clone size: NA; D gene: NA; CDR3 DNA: TGTGCCAGTTACAGCTACTCCAACTATGGCTACACCTTC; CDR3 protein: CASYSYSNYGYTF